This T cell receptor beta chain was observed in a study of beta chain features in type 1 diabetes. For the study at large: Sorted cells from all samples, numbering over 85,000,000, were examined.

Study-wide points: The study found that naive, central memory and Treg TCRB repertoires appeared more similar in patients than in healthy donors.

This clone was counted only a few times. Its antigen is not known. The entirety of the isolated RNA underwent reverse transcription, so expressed TCRB transcripts were sequenced. Assay used: immunoSEQ multiplex PCR; TCRdb lists only in-frame clones, some missing. The sample yields roughly 500,000 clones, over 25% seen once. Heparinised blood was drawn once per donor, averaging approximately 100 mL. Purity (above 95%) was reached by all sorted populations. Germline V gene lookup returns CDR1 GTSNPN and CDR2 SVGIG (reference sequence). The CDR3 loop spans 14 amino acids. Unmatched junction bases numbered 6, after V lost 1 base and J lost 8 bases.

The chain has TRBV30 and TRBJ2-7; 12 bases agree with TRBD2. The specimen sequenced was naive CD4+ T cells from blood. The sequence was obtained from a man aged 18 to 29 in good health. The CDR3 sequence is CAWSAGLAGSQQYF. DNA of the CDR3: TGTGCCTGGAGTGCAGGACTAGCGGGATCCCAGCAGTACTTC.